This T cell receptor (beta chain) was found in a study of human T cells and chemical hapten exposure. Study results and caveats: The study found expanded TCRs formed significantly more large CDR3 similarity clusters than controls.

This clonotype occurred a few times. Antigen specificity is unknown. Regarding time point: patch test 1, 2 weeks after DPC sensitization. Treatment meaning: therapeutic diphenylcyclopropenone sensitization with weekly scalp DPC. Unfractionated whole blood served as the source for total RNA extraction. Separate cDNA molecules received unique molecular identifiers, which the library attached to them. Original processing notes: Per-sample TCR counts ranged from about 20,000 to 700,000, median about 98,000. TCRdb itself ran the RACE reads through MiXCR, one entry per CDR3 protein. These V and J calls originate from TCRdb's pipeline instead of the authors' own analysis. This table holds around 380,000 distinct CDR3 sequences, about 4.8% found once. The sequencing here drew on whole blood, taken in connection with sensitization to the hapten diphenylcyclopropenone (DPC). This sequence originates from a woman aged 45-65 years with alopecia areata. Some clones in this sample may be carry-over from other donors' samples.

CDR3 amino acids: CASSWRGDYEQYF. The CDR3, as DNA: TGTGCCAGCAGTTGGAGGGGTGACTACGAGCAGTACTTC. The chain combines TRBV27 with TRBJ2-7, with a possible D match to TRBD2 (6 bases). CDR3 length equals 13 residues. Germline CDR1 MNHEY, CDR2 SMNVEV (reference sequence). With 4 bases removed from V and 3 bases from J, the gap between germline ends came to 10 bases.